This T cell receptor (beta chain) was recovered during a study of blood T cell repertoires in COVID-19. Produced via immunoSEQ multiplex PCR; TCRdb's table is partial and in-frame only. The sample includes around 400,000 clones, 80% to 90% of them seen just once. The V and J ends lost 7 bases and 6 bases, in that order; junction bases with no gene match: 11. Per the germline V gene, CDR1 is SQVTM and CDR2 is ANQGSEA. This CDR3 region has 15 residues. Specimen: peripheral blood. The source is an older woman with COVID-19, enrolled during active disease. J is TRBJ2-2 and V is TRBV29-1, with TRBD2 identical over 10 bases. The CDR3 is CSAFGLAGEPGELFF. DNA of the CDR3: TGCAGCGCCTTTGGGCTAGCGGGGGAACCCGGGGAGCTGTTTTTT.